These 32 T cell receptor beta chains were sequenced from one sample in a study of T cells after yellow fever vaccination. In TCRdb, the 5' RACE reads were re-called with MiXCR into one record per CDR3 protein. The data show 200,000 or so distinct CDR3 sequences, 5.5% to 8.5% seen once. The sequences come from CD4+ T cells sorted from PBMCs, collected on the day of the yellow fever booster vaccination. The source of these receptors is a man younger than 45 who received the YFV17D yellow fever vaccine.

This clonotype was counted many times. The chain is built from TRBV29-1 and TRBJ2-1, with 12 bases that match TRBD1. V lost 1 base to trimming and J lost 9 bases; unmatched junction nucleotides: 4. Germline V gene lookup returns CDR1 SQVTM and CDR2 ANQGSEA. The CDR3 contains 14 residues. CDR3 residues: CSVEGGQGASEQFF. CDR3 in DNA: TGCAGCGTTGAAGGGGGACAGGGGGCAAGTGAGCAGTTCTTC.

This clonotype showed up many times. The V call is TRBV6-5, the J call TRBJ1-1, with D possibly being TRBD1 (5 bases). CDR1 is MNHEY, CDR2 SVGAGI, per germline. V was trimmed by 2 bases and J by 4 bases, leaving 14 bases between them. This CDR3 spans 15 amino acids. Here the CDR3 DNA reads TGTGCCAGCAGTTACAGTACAGGTAGTGCCACTGAAGCTTTCTTT. It encodes CASSYSTGSATEAFF.

This clonotype was recorded many times. This chain links TRBV7-6 with TRBJ2-3; 8 bases map to TRBD1. Germline V gene lookup returns CDR1 SGHVS and CDR2 FNYEAQ. V lost 5 bases to trimming and J lost 5 bases; unmatched junction nucleotides: 12. The CDR3 sequence is 16 residues long. The CDR3 DNA sequence: TGTGCCAGCAGCCCGAGAGGGCAGGGGGCTGGAGATACGCAGTATTTT. Protein sequence: CASSPRGQGAGDTQYF.

This clonotype was counted a few times. The genes are TRBV28 and TRBJ2-7; tentatively, D is TRBD2 (6 bases). In germline, CDR1 is MDHEN, CDR2 SYDVKM. This CDR3 is built from 14 residues. V was shortened by 3 bases and J by 3 bases, with 12 bases between the two germline ends. Written as DNA, the CDR3 is TGTGCCAGCAGTTTGTTAGCGGACATCTACGAGCAGTACTTC. Translated, it gives CASSLLADIYEQYF.

This clonotype has more than one count but fewer than ten. The rearrangement joins TRBV3-1 to TRBJ2-3; either TRBD1 or TRBD2 may fit D (5 bases each). V was pared by 1 base and J by 6 bases, with 14 bases between. This CDR3 contains 15 residues. CDR1 LGHDT and CDR2 YNNKEL come from the germline V gene (reference sequence). The CDR3 spells CASSQGGTRMDTQYF. DNA for the CDR3: TGTGCCAGCAGCCAAGGGGGGACCCGGATGGATACGCAGTATTTT.

This clonotype turned up a few times. V is TRBV18 and J is TRBJ1-6, with 8 bases aligning to TRBD1. V lost 3 bases and J lost 0; bases outside the gene matches: 1. Germline V gene sequence: CDR1 KGHSH, CDR2 LQKENI. The CDR3 sequence is 16 residues long. The CDR3 reads CASSPDRGSYNSPLHF. CDR3 DNA sequence: TGTGCCAGCTCACCCGACAGGGGCTCCTATAATTCACCCCTCCACTTT. Filled out from reference TRBV18 and TRBJ1-6, the complete variable domain reads NAGVMQNPRHLVRRRGQEARLRCSPMKGHSHVYWYRQLPEEGLKFMVYLQKENIIDESGMPKERFSAEFPKEGPSILRIQQVVRGDSAAYFCASSPDRGSYNSPLHFGNGTRLTVT.

This clonotype was found a few times. This sequence joins TRBV28 and TRBJ2-5; the D is unclear. The CDR3 runs to 14 residues. V dropped 5 bases and J dropped 5 bases, with 15 bases sitting between them. The V gene's germline CDR1 is MDHEN and CDR2 SYDVKM. CDR3 sequence reads: CASSTASFGETQYF. The CDR3 nucleotides are TGTGCCAGCAGTACGGCCTCGTTCGGGGAGACCCAGTACTTC.

The genes are TRBV20-1 and TRBJ2-7, with 8 bases aligning to TRBD2. Germline-derived CDR1 and CDR2 are DFQATT and SNEGSKA (reference sequence). V dropped 6 bases and J dropped 3; count of bases not matched to a gene: 10. There are 14 residues in the CDR3. The CDR3 DNA reads as TGCAGTGCCATCCCGGGACTAGGCCTCTACGAGCAGTACTTC. Its translation: CSAIPGLGLYEQYF.

J is TRBJ2-7 and V is TRBV20-1; 7 bases match TRBD2. This CDR3 comprises 14 residues. Germline trimming cut 1 base from V and 5 bases from J; bases unmatched to any gene: 8. Per germline, CDR1 DFQATT and CDR2 SNEGSKA (reference sequence). The CDR3 nucleotides are TGCAGTGCTAGAGGCGGACTAGAAGGGGACGAGCAGTACTTC. It yields the protein CSARGGLEGDEQYF.

At least ten counts were recorded for this clonotype. V usage is TRBV28 and J usage is TRBJ2-3; D remains unclear. CDR3 size: 13 residues. From germline, CDR1 is MDHEN and CDR2 SYDVKM. Trimming removed 8 bases at V and 2 bases at J, with 11 bases between. CDR3 nucleotides: TGTGCCAGCGGAGTAGGGTTCACAGATACGCAGTATTTT. Protein product: CASGVGFTDTQYF. Full variable domain (remainder filled in from reference TRBV28 and TRBJ2-3): DVKVTQSSRYLVKRTGEKVFLECVQDMDHENMFWYRQDPGLGLRLIYFSYDVKMKEKGDIPEGYSVSREKKERFSLILESASTNQTSMYLCASGVGFTDTQYFGPGTRLTVL.

This clonotype was seen more than once but under ten times. The chain couples TRBV7-3 to TRBJ2-7; possibly TRBD1 for D (6 bases). The germline gives CDR1 SGHTA, CDR2 FQGTGA. V lost 4 bases and J lost 6, with 13 bases in between. The CDR3 spans 13 residues. CDR3 sequence reads: CASSYQGMTEQYF. CDR3 in DNA: TGTGCCAGCAGCTATCAGGGGATGACCGAGCAGTACTTC. Full variable domain (missing parts from reference TRBV7-3 and TRBJ2-7): GAGVSQTPSNKVTEKGKYVELRCDPISGHTALYWYRQSLGQGPEFLIYFQGTGAADDSGLPNDRFFAVRPEGSVSTLKIQRTERGDSAVYLCASSYQGMTEQYFGPGTRLTVT.

This clonotype showed up just a few times. The chain couples TRBV28 to TRBJ1-5; the D is unclear. V was clipped by 5 bases and J by 6 bases, with 8 bases between them. Per germline, CDR1 MDHEN and CDR2 SYDVKM. CDR3 length equals 12 residues. CDR3: CASSRYGQPQHF. CDR3 DNA sequence: TGTGCCAGCAGTCGATATGGTCAGCCCCAGCATTTT.

V is TRBV6-2 or TRBV6-3 and J is TRBJ2-7; 8 bases are a match to TRBD1. This CDR3 has 15 residues. V dropped 7 bases and J dropped 4; count of bases not matched to a gene: 12. Germline V CDR1 and CDR2: MNHEY, SVGEGT. CDR3 coding DNA: TGTGCCAGCAACCTCTCTGGGACAGGAGGATACGAGCAGTACTTC. It codes for CASNLSGTGGYEQYF.

The chain recombines TRBV5-1 with TRBJ2-7; possible D gene TRBD1, 5 bases. The CDR3 runs 14 residues. Deletions cut 2 bases from V and 2 bases from J, with 11 bases between. Per germline, CDR1 SGHRS and CDR2 YFSETQ. The CDR3 loop is CASSLHPGPYEQYF. The CDR3 DNA follows: TGCGCCAGCAGCTTACATCCAGGGCCCTACGAGCAGTACTTC.

This clonotype was detected ten times or more. The genes are TRBV5-1 and TRBJ2-1, with TRBD2 matching 8 bases. CDR1 is SGHRS, CDR2 YFSETQ, per germline. V lost 4 bases and J lost 2; bases outside the gene matches: 8. The CDR3 spans 16 residues. The CDR3 nucleotides are TGCGCCAGCAGCCCACTCGGAGCGGGGGCCTACAATGAGCAGTTCTTC. Translation: CASSPLGAGAYNEQFF.

This chain joins TRBV20-1 and TRBJ2-3, with D possibly TRBD2 on 5 matching bases. V lost 6 bases to trimming and J lost 5 bases, with 18 bases between them. Looked up from germline, CDR1 is DFQATT and CDR2 is SNEGSKA (reference sequence). This CDR3 region has 14 residues. In DNA form, the CDR3 reads TGCAGTGCGTCCGACTACTTGGCGGTAGATACGCAGTATTTT. Protein product: CSASDYLAVDTQYF.

This clonotype was counted at least ten times. This sequence joins TRBV5-6 and TRBJ2-1, with TRBD2 identical over 7 bases. Losses at the gene ends were 5 bases for V and 8 bases for J; bases not matched to a gene: 1. The length of the CDR3 is 11 residues. From germline, CDR1 is SGHDT and CDR2 YYEEEE. This CDR3 reads CASRREDEQFF. The DNA of the CDR3 is TGTGCCAGCAGACGGGAGGATGAGCAGTTCTTC. The variable domain in full, with the rest retrieved from reference TRBV5-6 and TRBJ2-1, is DAGVTQSPTHLIKTRGQQVTLRCSPKSGHDTVSWYQQALGQGPQFIFQYYEEEERQRGNFPDRFSGHQFPNYSSELNVNALLLGDSALYLCASRREDEQFFGPGTRLTVL.

A word on this clonotype: A much larger clone lies one base from this, so it may be a read error. V and J are TRBV30 and TRBJ2-2; tentative D call: TRBD1 (5 bases). The CDR3 loop spans 14 amino acids. V was shortened by 0 bases and J by 5 bases, with 10 bases between the two germline ends. Germline CDR1 and CDR2: GTSNPN and SVGIG (reference sequence). The CDR3 DNA reads TGTGCCTGGAGTGTGACGTCAGGGACCGGGGAGCTGTTTTTT. Translated, it gives CAWSVTSGTGELFF.

This clonotype was detected many times. The chain uses TRBV6-6 and TRBJ1-1; 9 bases line up with TRBD1. Germline CDR1 and CDR2: MNHNY and SVGAGI (reference sequence). This CDR3 spans 22 amino acids. V gave up 4 bases and J gave up 0 bases; unmatched junction bases: 24. This chain's CDR3 is CASSSRPFGGGQGRRMNTEAFF. CDR3 sequence (DNA): TGTGCCAGCAGTTCGCGACCCTTCGGAGGCGGACAGGGGAGAAGAATGAACACTGAAGCTTTCTTT.

This clonotype was seen ten or more times. The gene calls are TRBV7-2 and TRBJ2-1; D may be TRBD1 (5 bases). With 3 bases removed from V and 4 bases from J, the gap between germline ends came to 16 bases. This CDR3 is 16 amino acids long. Looked up from germline, CDR1 is SGHTA and CDR2 is FQGNSA. The CDR3 sequence is CASSFRPMQGYNEQFF. The DNA of the CDR3 is TGTGCCAGCAGCTTCCGGCCGATGCAGGGTTACAATGAGCAGTTCTTC. Together with reference TRBV7-2 and TRBJ2-1, the CDR3 gives the full variable domain: GAGVSQSPSNKVTEKGKDVELRCDPISGHTALYWYRQSLGQGLEFLIYFQGNSAPDKSGLPSDRFSAERTGGSVSTLTIQRTQQEDSAVYLCASSFRPMQGYNEQFFGPGTRLTVL.

This clonotype was observed many times. The V gene is TRBV28, the J gene TRBJ1-1; a possible D gene is TRBD1 (6 bases). From germline, CDR1 is MDHEN and CDR2 SYDVKM. CDR3 length equals 14 residues. The ends were cut back, 6 bases at V and 5 bases at J, with 16 bases in the middle. CDR3 sequence (DNA): TGTGCCAGCAGCCTCGGGAGGGGGAGGACTGAAGCTTTCTTT. It codes for CASSLGRGRTEAFF.

The CDR3 bases are TGTGCCAGCGAGGACAGGGGTTTATTCCATGAGCAGTTCTTC. Residues: CASEDRGLFHEQFF. This chain connects TRBV3-1 to TRBJ2-1; TRBD1 aligns across 9 bases. Germline trimming cut 8 bases from V and 8 bases from J; bases unmatched to any gene: 10. The CDR3 totals 14 residues. Per the germline V gene, CDR1 is LGHDT and CDR2 is YNNKEL (reference sequence).

This clonotype occurred many times. V and J are TRBV4-3 and TRBJ2-3; 9 bases match TRBD2. Germline CDR1 LGHNA, CDR2 YSLEER. V was pared by 1 base and J by 4 bases, with 0 bases of the junction left unmatched. This CDR3 region has 14 residues. The CDR3 region has the DNA TGCGCCAGCAGCCAAGGGACTAGCGCAGATACGCAGTATTTT. Translating gives CASSQGTSADTQYF.

The sample holds many counts of this clonotype. The rearrangement links TRBV18 to TRBJ1-5, with a tentative D call TRBD1 (5 bases). CDR1 is KGHSH, CDR2 LQKENI, per germline. The CDR3 runs 14 residues. Between the trimmed V and J ends, which lost 3 bases and 3 bases, there was a span of 9 bases. The CDR3 loop reads CASSPGQPNQPQHF. In DNA, the CDR3 is TGTGCCAGCTCACCGGGGCAGCCCAATCAGCCCCAGCATTTT.

The chain employs TRBV6-5 and TRBJ2-1, with TRBD2 identical over 15 bases. J was trimmed by 9 bases and V by 2 bases; bases with no gene match: 11. CDR3 length: 18 residues. Germline CDR1 and CDR2: MNHEY and SVGAGI. CDR3: CASSYTGLAGGTRAEQFF. The CDR3 bases are TGTGCCAGCAGTTACACCGGACTAGCGGGAGGGACTAGGGCTGAGCAGTTCTTC.

This clonotype was detected many times. The rearrangement links TRBV24-1 to TRBJ2-5; 10 nucleotides match TRBD2. V dropped 7 bases and J dropped 2; count of bases not matched to a gene: 9. This CDR3 spans 16 amino acids. Germline V gives CDR1 KGHDR, CDR2 SFDVKD. For the CDR3, the DNA is TGTGCCACCAGCAGAAGGACTAGCGGATATCAAGAGACCCAGTACTTC. Protein product: CATSRRTSGYQETQYF.

The rearrangement joins TRBV5-1 to TRBJ1-6; D is uncertain. Germline V gene sequence: CDR1 SGHRS, CDR2 YFSETQ. Between the trimmed V and J ends, which lost 7 bases and 7 bases, there was a span of 12 bases. This CDR3 is 13 amino acids long. The CDR3 loop is CASGTTVNSPLHF. DNA of the CDR3: TGCGCCAGCGGTACGACGGTAAATTCACCCCTCCACTTT.

The chain employs TRBV7-8 and TRBJ2-7; 15 bases are shared with TRBD2. This CDR3 has 15 residues. V dropped 5 bases and J dropped 2; count of bases not matched to a gene: 1. In germline, CDR1 is SGHVS, CDR2 FQNEAQ. The CDR3 DNA reads as TGTGCCAGCAGCCGGACTAGCGGGAGGGCCTACGAGCAGTACTTC. Protein product: CASSRTSGRAYEQYF.

The chain carries TRBV9 and TRBJ2-1; 8 bases match TRBD1. Germline V gives CDR1 SGDLS, CDR2 YYNGEE. V was clipped by 0 bases and J by 6 bases; unmatched bases: 8. CDR3 length equals 16 residues. CDR3 in DNA: TGTGCCAGCAGCGTAGCTACAGGGGGGCACGGCAATGAGCAGTTCTTC. Amino acid sequence: CASSVATGGHGNEQFF. The variable domain in full, completed from reference TRBV9 and TRBJ2-1, reads DSGVTQTPKHLITATGQRVTLRCSPRSGDLSVYWYQQSLDQGLQFLIQYYNGEERAKGNILERFSAQQFPDLHSELNLSSLELGDSALYFCASSVATGGHGNEQFFGPGTRLTVL.

This clonotype was recorded a few times. The chain links TRBV7-2 to TRBJ2-5; 7 nucleotides align to TRBD2. This CDR3 has 17 residues. Losses at the gene ends were 2 bases for V and 5 bases for J; bases not matched to a gene: 14. Germline CDR1 and CDR2: SGHTA and FQGNSA. The chain's CDR3 is CASSLRWSGAGPETQYF. In nucleotides, the CDR3 is TGTGCCAGCAGCTTAAGGTGGAGCGGGGCCGGGCCGGAGACCCAGTACTTC.

This clonotype was seen more than once but under ten times. The CDR3 protein is CASRGLAGGNTGELFF. Written as DNA, the CDR3 is TGTGCCAGCAGGGGACTAGCGGGCGGGAACACCGGGGAGCTGTTTTTT. This rearrangement joins TRBV7-9 to TRBJ2-2; 12 nucleotides align to TRBD2. The CDR3 length is 16 residues. V lost 6 bases and J lost 1; bases outside the gene matches: 3. CDR1 SEHNR and CDR2 FQNEAQ come from the germline V gene (reference sequence).

This clonotype has a handful of counts. The chain has TRBV7-9 and TRBJ1-2, with D maybe TRBD1 (5 bases). This CDR3 is built from 15 residues. V lost 2 bases to trimming and J lost 3 bases, with 13 bases between them. The germline V gene has CDR1 SEHNR and CDR2 FQNEAQ (reference sequence). Written as DNA, the CDR3 is TGTGCCAGCAGCTTAAGTTACCAGGGCCACTATGGCTACACCTTC. It codes for CASSLSYQGHYGYTF. The full variable domain, rest sourced from reference TRBV7-9 and TRBJ1-2, is DTGVSQNPRHKITKRGQNVTFRCDPISEHNRLYWYRQTLGQGPEFLTYFQNEAQLEKSRLLSDRFSAERPKGSFSTLEIQRTEQGDSAMYLCASSLSYQGHYGYTFGSGTRLTVV.